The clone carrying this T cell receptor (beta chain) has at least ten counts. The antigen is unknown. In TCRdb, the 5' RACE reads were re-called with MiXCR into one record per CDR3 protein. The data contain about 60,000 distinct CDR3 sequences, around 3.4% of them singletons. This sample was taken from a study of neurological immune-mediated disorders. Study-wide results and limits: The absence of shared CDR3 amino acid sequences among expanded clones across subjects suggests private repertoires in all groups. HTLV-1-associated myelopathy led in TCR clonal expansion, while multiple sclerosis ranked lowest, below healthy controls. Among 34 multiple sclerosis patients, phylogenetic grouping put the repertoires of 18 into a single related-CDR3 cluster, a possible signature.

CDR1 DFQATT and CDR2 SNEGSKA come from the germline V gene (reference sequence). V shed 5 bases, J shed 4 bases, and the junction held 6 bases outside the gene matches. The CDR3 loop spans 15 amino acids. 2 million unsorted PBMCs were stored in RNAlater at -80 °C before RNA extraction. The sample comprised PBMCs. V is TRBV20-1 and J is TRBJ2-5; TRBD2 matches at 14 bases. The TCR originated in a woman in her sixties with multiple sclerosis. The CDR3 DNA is TGCAGTGCTTCTGGACTAGCGGGGGGAGGAGAGACCCAGTACTTC. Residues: CSASGLAGGGETQYF.